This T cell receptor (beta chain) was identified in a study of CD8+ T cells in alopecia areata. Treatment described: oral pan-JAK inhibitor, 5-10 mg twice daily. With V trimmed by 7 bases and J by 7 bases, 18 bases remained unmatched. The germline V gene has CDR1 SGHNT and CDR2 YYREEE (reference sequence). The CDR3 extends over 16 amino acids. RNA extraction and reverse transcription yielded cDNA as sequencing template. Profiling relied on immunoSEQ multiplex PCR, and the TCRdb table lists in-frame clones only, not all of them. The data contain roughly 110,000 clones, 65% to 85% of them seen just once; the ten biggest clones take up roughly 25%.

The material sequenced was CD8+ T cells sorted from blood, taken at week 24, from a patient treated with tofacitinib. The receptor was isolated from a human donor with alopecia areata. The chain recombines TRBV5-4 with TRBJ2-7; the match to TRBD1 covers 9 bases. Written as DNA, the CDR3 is TGTGCCAGCTCATTCCATGGGACAGGGATCCGAAGGGAGCAGTACTTC. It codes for CASSFHGTGIRREQYF. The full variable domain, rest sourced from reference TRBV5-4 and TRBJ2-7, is ETGVTQSPTHLIKTRGQQVTLRCSSQSGHNTVSWYQQALGQGPQFIFQYYREEENGRGNFPPRFSGLQFPNYSSELNVNALELDDSALYLCASSFHGTGIRREQYFGPGTRLTVT.